This TCR beta chain came from a study of blood T cell repertoires in COVID-19. Overall study: From the United States, Italy and Spain came samples of acute and convalescent COVID-19.

This CDR3 spans 10 amino acids. The germline CDR1 and CDR2 sequences are LNHDA and SQIVND (reference sequence). With regard to this clone: Its ends do not fully match the called genes, so a read error is possible.

Original methodology: Reference gene primers were amplified, and this amplification served to estimate nucleated cell counts. Produced via immunoSEQ multiplex PCR; TCRdb's table is partial and in-frame only. The V and J calls and clone size come from that table; D and trimming were worked out from the DNA. The sample yields about 260,000 clones, approximately 90% seen once. The TCR sequence derives from a woman aged 40 to 50 with acute or convalescent COVID-19. This chain connects TRBV19 to TRBJ1-2; 9 positions match TRBD1. The sequenced sample consisted of peripheral blood. This chain's CDR3 is CASSISDRGF. In DNA, the CDR3 is TGTGCCAGTAGTATATCGGACAGGGGCTTC.